In its sample, the clone carrying this T cell receptor beta chain was seen a few times. Its antigen is not known. This record belongs to a study of beta chain features in type 1 diabetes. Whole-study findings and limits: VDJ junctions sequenced from type 1 diabetes patients showed fewer insertions and more deletions. Type 1 diabetes patients had moderately but significantly shorter TCRB CDR3s in all four CD4+ subsets. TCRB repertoires of naive, central memory and Treg cells appeared more similar among patients than among healthy donors.

CDR1 is ENHRY and CDR2 is SYGVKD in the germline V gene. The CDR3 covers 13 residues. Trimming pared 3 bases from V and 7 bases from J, leaving 10 bases between. As every portion of the isolated RNA was reverse transcribed, the sequencing read expressed TCRB transcripts. Profiled with immunoSEQ multiplex PCR; TCRdb holds only in-frame clones, not every one. Counted here are some 160,000 clones, about 9% occurring once; the ten biggest clones make up about 0.5%. The chain combines TRBV10-3 with TRBJ1-5; the D is unclear. The sample consisted of central memory CD4+ T cells from blood. The origin of this receptor is a woman aged 18-29 years with type 1 diabetes. DNA for the CDR3: TGTGCCATCAGTGAAGGAGATCCCCAGCCCCAGCATTTT. It is translated as CAISEGDPQPQHF.